This entry concerns a single T cell receptor beta chain. What it recognizes is unknown. These data come from a study of T cell responses to AZD1222 COVID-19 vaccine. General observations from the study: Donors, mostly white British, included more females; clonal diversity was possibly underestimated. As reported, nearly half of all spike-specific TCRs target variant regions that are unmutated. There were vaccine-associated CD4 TCRs across spike, dominant at 160-218 and 743-854. In all cases, repertoires were sampled only after the peak T cell response.

The method was immunoSEQ multiplex PCR; TCRdb's version includes in-frame clones alone and lacks a portion of them. Of some 79,000 clones in the sample, approximately 83% were seen once. The sample was peripheral blood, taken 28 days after the second AZD1222 dose. This TCR was recovered from an adult who received the AZD1222 COVID-19 vaccine.

CDR3 bases: TGTGCCAGCAAATTTTCAGGGAGTACTGAAGCTTTCTTT. It codes for CASKFSGSTEAFF. The chain joins TRBV5-6 to TRBJ1-1; TRBD1 is a possible D gene (5 bases). V shed 6 bases and J shed 5 bases, with 14 bases lying between them. CDR1 SGHDT and CDR2 YYEEEE come from the germline V gene. This CDR3 is 13 amino acids long.